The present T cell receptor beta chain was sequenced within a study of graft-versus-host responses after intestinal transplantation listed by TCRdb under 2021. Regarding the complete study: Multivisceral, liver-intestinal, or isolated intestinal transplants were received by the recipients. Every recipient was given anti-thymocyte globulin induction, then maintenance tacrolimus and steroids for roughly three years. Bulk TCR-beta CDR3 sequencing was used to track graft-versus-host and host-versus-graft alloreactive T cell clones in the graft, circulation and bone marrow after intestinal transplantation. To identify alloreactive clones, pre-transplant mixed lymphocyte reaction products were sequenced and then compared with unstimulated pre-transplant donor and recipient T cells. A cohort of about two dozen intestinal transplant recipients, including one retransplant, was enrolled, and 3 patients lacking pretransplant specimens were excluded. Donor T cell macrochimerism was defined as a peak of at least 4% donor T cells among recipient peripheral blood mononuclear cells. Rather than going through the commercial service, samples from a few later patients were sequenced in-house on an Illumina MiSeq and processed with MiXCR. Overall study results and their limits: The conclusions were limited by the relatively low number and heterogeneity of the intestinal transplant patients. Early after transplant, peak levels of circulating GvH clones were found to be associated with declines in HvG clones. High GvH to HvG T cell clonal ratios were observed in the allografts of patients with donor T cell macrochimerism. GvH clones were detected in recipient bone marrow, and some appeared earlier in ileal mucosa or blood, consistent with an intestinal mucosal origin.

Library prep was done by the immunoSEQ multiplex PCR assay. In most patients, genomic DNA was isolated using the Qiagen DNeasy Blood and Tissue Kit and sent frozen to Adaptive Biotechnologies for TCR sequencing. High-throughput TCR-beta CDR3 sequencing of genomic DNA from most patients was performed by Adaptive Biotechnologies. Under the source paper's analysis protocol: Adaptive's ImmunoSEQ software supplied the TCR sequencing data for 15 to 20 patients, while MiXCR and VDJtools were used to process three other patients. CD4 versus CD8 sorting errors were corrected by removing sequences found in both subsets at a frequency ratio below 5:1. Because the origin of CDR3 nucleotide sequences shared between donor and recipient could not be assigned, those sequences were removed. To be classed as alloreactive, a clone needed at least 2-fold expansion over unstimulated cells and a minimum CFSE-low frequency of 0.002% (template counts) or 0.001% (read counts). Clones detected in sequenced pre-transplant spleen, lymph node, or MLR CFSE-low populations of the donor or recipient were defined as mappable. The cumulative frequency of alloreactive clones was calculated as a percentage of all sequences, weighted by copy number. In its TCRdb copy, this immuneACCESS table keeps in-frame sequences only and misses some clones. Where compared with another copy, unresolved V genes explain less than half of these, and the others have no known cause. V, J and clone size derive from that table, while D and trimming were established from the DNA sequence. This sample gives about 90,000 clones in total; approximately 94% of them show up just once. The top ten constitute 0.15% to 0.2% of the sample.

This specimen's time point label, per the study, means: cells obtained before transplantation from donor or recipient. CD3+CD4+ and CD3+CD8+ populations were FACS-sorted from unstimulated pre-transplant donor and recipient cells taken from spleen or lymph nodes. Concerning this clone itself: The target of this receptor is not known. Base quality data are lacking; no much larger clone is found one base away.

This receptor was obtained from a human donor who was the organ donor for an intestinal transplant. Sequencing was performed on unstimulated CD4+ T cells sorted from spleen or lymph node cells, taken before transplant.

This receptor has the CDR3 CASRVTGTSYEQYF. The sequenced DNA: TGTGCCAGCCGCGTCACAGGAACCTCCTACGAGCAGTACTTC. The V and J genes are TRBV21-1 and TRBJ2-7; the table gives TRBD1 as D, unverified against the DNA. TRBV21-1 is reported as a pseudogene. Spanning cysteine to phenylalanine, the CDR3 consists of 14 amino acids. CDR3 DNA only is kept here, 42 bases in frame from base 1.